This section outlines one T cell receptor beta chain sequence together with its context. CD45RO-negative, CCR7-positively selected cells formed the naive CD8 fraction, excluding terminally differentiated effector memory CD45RA+ cells. The germline V gene encodes CDR1 MDHEN and CDR2 SYDVKM. The CDR3 is 14 amino acids. V lost 6 bases and J lost 9, with 15 bases in between. The data originate from a study of shared clonotypes between healthy human individuals. Only in-frame clones appear in the TCRdb table, and some are missing; sequencing was by immunoSEQ multiplex PCR. This sample has more than 2 million clones, with less than 95% found just once.

The chain is built from TRBV28 and TRBJ1-6; a weak D match, TRBD1 (5 bases). The receptor comes from a young man in good health. Sequenced material: naive CD8+ T cells sorted from blood. CDR3 protein: CASSGTAGGSPLHF. In DNA form, the CDR3 reads TGTGCCAGCAGCGGGACGGCGGGCGGTTCACCCCTCCACTTT.